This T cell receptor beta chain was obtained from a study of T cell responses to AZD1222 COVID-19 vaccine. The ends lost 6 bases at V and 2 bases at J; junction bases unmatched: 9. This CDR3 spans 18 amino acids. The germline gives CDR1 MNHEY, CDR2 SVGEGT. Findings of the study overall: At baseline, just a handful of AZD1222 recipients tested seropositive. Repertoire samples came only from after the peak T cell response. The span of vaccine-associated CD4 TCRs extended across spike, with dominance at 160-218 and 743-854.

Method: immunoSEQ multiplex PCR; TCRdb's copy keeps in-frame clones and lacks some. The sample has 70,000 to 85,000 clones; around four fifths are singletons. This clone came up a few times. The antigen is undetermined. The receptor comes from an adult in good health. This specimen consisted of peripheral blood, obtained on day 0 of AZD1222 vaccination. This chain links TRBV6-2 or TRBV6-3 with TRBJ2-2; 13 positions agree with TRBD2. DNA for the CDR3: TGTGCCAGCAGCCAGGGACTAGCGGGATGGATTAACACCGGGGAGCTGTTTTTT. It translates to CASSQGLAGWINTGELFF.